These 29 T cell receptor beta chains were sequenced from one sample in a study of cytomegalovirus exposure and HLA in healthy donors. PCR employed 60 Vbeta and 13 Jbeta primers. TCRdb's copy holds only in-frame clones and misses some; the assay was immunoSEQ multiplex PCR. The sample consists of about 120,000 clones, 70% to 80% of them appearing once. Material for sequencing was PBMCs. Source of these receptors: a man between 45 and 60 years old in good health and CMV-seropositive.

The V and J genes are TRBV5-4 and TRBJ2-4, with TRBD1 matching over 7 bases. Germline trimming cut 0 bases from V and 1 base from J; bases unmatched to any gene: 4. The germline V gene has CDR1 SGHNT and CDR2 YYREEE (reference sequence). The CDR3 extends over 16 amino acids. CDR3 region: CASSLGTGAAKNIQYF. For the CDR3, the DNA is TGTGCCAGCAGCTTGGGAACAGGGGCGGCCAAAAACATTCAGTACTTC.

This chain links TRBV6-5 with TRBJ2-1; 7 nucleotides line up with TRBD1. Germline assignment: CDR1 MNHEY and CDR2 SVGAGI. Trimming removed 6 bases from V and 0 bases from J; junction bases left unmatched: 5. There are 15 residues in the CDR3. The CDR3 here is CASSPDRSSYNEQFF. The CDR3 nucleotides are TGTGCCAGCAGCCCGGACAGGAGCTCCTACAATGAGCAGTTCTTC.

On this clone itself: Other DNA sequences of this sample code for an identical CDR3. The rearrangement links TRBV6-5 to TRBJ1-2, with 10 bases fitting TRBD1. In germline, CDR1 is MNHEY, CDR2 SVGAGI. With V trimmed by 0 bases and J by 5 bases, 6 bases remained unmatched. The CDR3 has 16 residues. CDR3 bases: TGTGCCAGCAGTTACTCCAGGACAGGGGGGGGGTATGGCTACACCTTC. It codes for CASSYSRTGGGYGYTF.

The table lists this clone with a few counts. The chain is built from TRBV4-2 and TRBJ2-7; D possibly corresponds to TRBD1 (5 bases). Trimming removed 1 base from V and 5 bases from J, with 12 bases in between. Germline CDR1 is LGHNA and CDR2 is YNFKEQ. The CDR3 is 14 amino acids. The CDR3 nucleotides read TGTGCCAGCAGCCAAGGGGCCAGGGTCGACGAGCAGTACTTC. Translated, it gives CASSQGARVDEQYF.

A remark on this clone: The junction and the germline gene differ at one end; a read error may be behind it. The CDR3 region is CASSLAGQGYTF. The CDR3 region has the DNA TGTGCCAGCAGCCTAGCCGGACAGGGCTACACCTTC. The chain carries TRBV7-8 and TRBJ1-2; tentative D call: TRBD1 (6 bases). Germline CDR1 SGHVS, CDR2 FQNEAQ. The CDR3 totals 12 residues.

CDR3 region: CASSPGTDTQYF. The CDR3 DNA reads as TGTGCCAGCAGTCCGGGCACAGATACGCAGTATTTT. The J gene is TRBJ2-3, the V gene TRBV28; D is undetermined. Germline assignment: CDR1 MDHEN and CDR2 SYDVKM. The germline V and J ends were trimmed by 5 bases and 1 base, with 4 bases remaining between them. This CDR3 spans 12 amino acids.

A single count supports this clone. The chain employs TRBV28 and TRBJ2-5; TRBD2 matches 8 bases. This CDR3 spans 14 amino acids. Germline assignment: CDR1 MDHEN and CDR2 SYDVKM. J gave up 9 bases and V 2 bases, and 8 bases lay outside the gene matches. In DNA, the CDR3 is TGTGCCAGCAGTTTACAGCGGGGGCCGGAGGCCCAGTACTTC. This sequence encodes CASSLQRGPEAQYF.

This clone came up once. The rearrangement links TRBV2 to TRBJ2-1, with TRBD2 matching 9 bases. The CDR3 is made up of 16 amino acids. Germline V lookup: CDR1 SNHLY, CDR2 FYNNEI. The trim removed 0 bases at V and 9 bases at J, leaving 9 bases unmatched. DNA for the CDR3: TGTGCCAGCAGTGAAGCGCGGGCTAGCGGGATAGGTGAGCAGTTCTTC. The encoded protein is CASSEARASGIGEQFF. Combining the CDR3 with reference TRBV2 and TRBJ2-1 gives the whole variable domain EPEVTQTPSHQVTQMGQEVILRCVPISNHLYFYWYRQILGQKVEFLVSFYNNEISEKSEIFDDQFSVERPDGSNFTLKIRSTKLEDSAMYFCASSEARASGIGEQFFGPGTRLTVL.

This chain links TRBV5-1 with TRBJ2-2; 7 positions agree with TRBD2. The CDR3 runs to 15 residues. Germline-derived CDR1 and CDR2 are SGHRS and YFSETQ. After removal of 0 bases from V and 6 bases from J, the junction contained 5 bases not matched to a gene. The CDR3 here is CASSLESSGAGELFF. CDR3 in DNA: TGCGCCAGCAGCTTGGAGTCTAGCGGTGCCGGGGAGCTGTTTTTT. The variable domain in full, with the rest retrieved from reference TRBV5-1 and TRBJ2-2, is KAGVTQTPRYLIKTRGQQVTLSCSPISGHRSVSWYQQTPGQGLQFLFEYFSETQRNKGNFPGRFSGRQFSNSRSEMNVSTLELGDSALYLCASSLESSGAGELFFGEGSRLTVL.

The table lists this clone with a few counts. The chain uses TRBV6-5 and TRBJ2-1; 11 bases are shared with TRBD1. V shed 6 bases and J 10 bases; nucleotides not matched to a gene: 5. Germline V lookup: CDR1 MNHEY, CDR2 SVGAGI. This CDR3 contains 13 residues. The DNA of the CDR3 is TGTGCCAGCAGGGGGACAGGGGGAAGGGAGCAGTTCTTC. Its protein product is CASRGTGGREQFF.

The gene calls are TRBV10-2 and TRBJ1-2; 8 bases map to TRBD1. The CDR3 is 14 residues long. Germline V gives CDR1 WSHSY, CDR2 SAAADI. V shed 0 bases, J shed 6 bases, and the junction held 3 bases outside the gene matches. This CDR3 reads CASSESDRVNGYTF. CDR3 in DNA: TGCGCCAGCAGTGAGTCGGACAGGGTAAATGGCTACACCTTC.

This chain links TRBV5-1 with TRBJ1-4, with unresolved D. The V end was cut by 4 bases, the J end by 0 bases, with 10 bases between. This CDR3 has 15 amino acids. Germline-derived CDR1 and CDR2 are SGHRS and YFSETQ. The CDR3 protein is CASSVSRSTNEKLFF. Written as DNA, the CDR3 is TGCGCCAGCAGCGTCTCGAGGTCAACTAATGAAAAACTGTTTTTT.

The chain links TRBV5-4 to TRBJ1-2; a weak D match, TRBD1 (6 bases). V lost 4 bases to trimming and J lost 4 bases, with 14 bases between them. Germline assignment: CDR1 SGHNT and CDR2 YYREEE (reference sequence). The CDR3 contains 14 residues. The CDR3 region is CASSQGSRGYGYTF. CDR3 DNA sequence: TGTGCCAGCAGCCAAGGGAGCAGGGGCTATGGCTACACCTTC.

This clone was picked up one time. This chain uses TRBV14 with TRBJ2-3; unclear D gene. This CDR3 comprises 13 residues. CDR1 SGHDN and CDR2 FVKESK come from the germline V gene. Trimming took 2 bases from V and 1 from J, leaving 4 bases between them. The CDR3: CASSQLGTDTQYF. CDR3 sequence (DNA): TGTGCCAGCAGCCAACTAGGCACAGATACGCAGTATTTT.

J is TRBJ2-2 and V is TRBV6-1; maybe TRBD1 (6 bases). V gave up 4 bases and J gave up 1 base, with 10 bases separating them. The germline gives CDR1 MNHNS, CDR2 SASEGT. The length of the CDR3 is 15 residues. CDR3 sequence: CASSAGTMNTGELFF. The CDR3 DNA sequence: TGTGCCAGCAGTGCCGGGACAATGAACACCGGGGAGCTGTTTTTT.

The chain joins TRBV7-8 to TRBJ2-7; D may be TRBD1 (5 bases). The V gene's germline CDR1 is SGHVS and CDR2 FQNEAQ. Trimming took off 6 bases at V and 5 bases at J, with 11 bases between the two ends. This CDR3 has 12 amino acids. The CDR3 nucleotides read TGTGCCAGCAGTCCAGGGTCCCACGAGCAGTACTTC. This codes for CASSPGSHEQYF.

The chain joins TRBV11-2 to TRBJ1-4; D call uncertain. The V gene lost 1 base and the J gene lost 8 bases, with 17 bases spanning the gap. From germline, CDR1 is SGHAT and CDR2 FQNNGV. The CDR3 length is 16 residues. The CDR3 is CASSLGPHMEGEKLFF. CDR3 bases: TGTGCCAGCAGCTTAGGGCCCCACATGGAGGGAGAAAAACTGTTTTTT.

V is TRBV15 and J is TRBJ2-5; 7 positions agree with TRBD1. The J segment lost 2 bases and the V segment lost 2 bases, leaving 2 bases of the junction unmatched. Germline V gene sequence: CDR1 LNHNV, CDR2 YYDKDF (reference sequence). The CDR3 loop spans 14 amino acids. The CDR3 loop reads CATSRQGVQETQYF. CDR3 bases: TGTGCCACCAGCAGACAGGGGGTTCAAGAGACCCAGTACTTC.

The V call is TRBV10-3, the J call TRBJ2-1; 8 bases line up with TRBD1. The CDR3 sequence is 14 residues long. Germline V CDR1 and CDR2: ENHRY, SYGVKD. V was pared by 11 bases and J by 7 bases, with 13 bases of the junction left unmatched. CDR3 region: CASRTGPRENEQFF. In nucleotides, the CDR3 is TGTGCCTCCCGGACAGGGCCCCGCGAGAATGAGCAGTTCTTC.

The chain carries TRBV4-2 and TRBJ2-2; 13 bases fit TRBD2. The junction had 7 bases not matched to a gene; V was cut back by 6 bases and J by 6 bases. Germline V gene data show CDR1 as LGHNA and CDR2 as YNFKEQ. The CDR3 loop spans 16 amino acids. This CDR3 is CASRQTSGRMSGELFF. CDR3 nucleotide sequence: TGTGCCAGCAGACAGACTAGCGGGAGGATGTCCGGGGAGCTGTTTTTT.

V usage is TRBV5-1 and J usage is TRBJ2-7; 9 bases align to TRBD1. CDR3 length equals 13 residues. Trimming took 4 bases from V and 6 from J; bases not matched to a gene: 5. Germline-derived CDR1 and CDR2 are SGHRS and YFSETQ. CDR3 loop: CASSRDRAGEQYF. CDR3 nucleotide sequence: TGCGCCAGCAGCCGGGACAGGGCAGGCGAGCAGTACTTC.

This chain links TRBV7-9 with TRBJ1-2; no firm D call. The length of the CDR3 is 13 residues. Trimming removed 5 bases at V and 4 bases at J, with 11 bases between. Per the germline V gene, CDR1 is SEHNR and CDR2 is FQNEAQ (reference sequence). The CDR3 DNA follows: TGTGCCAGCAGCGTATCGAAGCCCTATGGCTACACCTTC. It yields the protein CASSVSKPYGYTF.

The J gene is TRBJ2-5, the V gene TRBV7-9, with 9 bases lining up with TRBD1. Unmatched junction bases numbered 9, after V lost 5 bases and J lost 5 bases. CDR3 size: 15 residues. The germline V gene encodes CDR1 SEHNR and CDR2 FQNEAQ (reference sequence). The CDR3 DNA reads TGTGCCAGCAGCAAGCAGATGACAGGGGGGGAGACCCAGTACTTC. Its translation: CASSKQMTGGETQYF.

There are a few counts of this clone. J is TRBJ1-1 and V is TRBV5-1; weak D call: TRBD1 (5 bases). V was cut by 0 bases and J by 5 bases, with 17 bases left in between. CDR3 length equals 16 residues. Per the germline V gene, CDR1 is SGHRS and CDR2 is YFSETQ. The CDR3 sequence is CASSLEQVTALTEAFF. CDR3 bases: TGCGCCAGCAGCTTGGAACAGGTGACCGCCCTTACTGAAGCTTTCTTT.

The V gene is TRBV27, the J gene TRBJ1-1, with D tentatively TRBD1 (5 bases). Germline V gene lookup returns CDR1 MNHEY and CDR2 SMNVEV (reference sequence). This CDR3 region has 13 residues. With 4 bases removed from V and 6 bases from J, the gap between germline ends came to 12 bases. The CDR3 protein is CASSSQIGAEAFF. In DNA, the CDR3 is TGTGCCAGCAGTTCCCAAATAGGGGCTGAAGCTTTCTTT.

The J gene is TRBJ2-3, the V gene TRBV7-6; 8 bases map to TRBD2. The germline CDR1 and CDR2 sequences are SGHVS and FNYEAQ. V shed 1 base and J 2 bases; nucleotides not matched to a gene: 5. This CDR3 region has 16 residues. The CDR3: CASSLGTGGPTDTQYF. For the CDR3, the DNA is TGTGCCAGCAGCTTAGGGACGGGGGGGCCCACAGATACGCAGTATTTT.

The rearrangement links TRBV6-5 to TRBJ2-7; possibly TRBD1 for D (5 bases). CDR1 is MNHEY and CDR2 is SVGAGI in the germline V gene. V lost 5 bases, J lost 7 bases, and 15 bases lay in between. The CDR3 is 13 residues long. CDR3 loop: CASSPTQRQEQYF. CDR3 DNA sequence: TGTGCCAGCAGTCCCACCCAGCGACAGGAGCAGTACTTC.

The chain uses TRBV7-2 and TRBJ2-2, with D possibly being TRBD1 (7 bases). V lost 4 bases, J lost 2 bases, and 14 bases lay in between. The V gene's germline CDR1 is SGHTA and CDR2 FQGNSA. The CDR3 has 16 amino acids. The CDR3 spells CASSSYRGGNTGELFF. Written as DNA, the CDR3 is TGTGCCAGCAGCTCGTACAGGGGAGGAAACACCGGGGAGCTGTTTTTT.

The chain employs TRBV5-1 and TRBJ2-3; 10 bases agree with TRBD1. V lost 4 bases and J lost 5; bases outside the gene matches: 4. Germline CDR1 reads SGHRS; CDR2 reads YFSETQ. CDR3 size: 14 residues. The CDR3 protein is CASSLDRGRDTQYF. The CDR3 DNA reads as TGCGCCAGCAGCCTCGACAGGGGGCGAGATACGCAGTATTTT.